This T cell receptor (beta chain) was observed in a study of cytomegalovirus exposure and HLA in healthy donors. This clone was seen only a few times. V gave up 4 bases and J gave up 3 bases; unmatched junction bases: 7. CDR1 and CDR2 from the germline V gene are SGHDT and YYEEEE. The CDR3 contains 16 residues. PCR amplification relied on 60 Vbeta primers (plus 13 Jbeta primers). The repertoire was sequenced with immunoSEQ multiplex PCR; TCRdb's copy has only in-frame clones and lacks some. Of fewer than 150,000 clones listed, around 81% are singletons. This chain uses TRBV5-6 with TRBJ2-7; 13 bases match TRBD2. This clonotype originated in a man in his forties in good health and CMV-seropositive. Specimen: PBMCs. As DNA, the CDR3 is TGTGCCAGCAGCCTACTAGCGGGAGGGCTTGTCTACGAGCAGTACTTC. This translates into CASSLLAGGLVYEQYF.